The 32 T cell receptor beta chains presented below share a single source sample, sequenced in a study of CD8 T cells in Susac syndrome. Random hexamers were used to reverse transcribe the RNA input (about 0.5 to 1 ug). TCRdb re-analysed the immunoSEQ multiplex PCR reads in MiXCR, keeping a single row per CDR3 protein. Of approximately 220,000 distinct CDR3 sequences listed, 95% are singletons. Sequenced material: CD4+ T cells from PBMCs. These receptors originate from a human donor with multiple sclerosis.

This chain links TRBV27 with TRBJ1-5, with D unclear. V was pared by 2 bases and J by 6 bases, with 8 bases between. Germline lookup yields CDR1 MNHEY and CDR2 SMNVEV (reference sequence). The CDR3 covers 13 residues. In nucleotides, the CDR3 is TGTGCCAGCAGTTTAACGGGTCCTCAGCCCCAGCATTTT. Its translation: CASSLTGPQPQHF.

This sequence joins TRBV20-1 and TRBJ2-7, with TRBD2 matching 11 bases. Germline V lookup: CDR1 DFQATT, CDR2 SNEGSKA (reference sequence). Germline trimming cut 5 bases from V and 5 bases from J; bases unmatched to any gene: 8. CDR3 length: 14 amino acids. The DNA for the CDR3 is TGCAGTGCTGTACATAGCGGGGGGGCCAACGAGCAGTACTTC. Its protein is CSAVHSGGANEQYF.

This chain joins TRBV5-1 and TRBJ2-1; TRBD1 aligns across 8 bases. Unmatched junction bases numbered 16, after V lost 4 bases and J lost 7 bases. The germline V gene encodes CDR1 SGHRS and CDR2 YFSETQ. The CDR3 length is 17 residues. This chain's CDR3 is CASSGSDRGGVRNEQFF. The CDR3 coding sequence is TGCGCCAGCAGCGGATCCGACAGGGGAGGAGTTAGAAATGAGCAGTTCTTC.

The rearrangement joins TRBV18 to TRBJ2-6; 10 nucleotides agree with TRBD1. CDR3 length: 18 residues. CDR1 is KGHSH, CDR2 LQKENI, per germline. V lost 3 bases to trimming and J lost 4 bases; unmatched junction nucleotides: 9. CDR3 region: CASSPSDRGLGGANVLTF. In DNA form, the CDR3 reads TGTGCCAGCTCACCTTCAGACAGGGGGCTAGGCGGGGCCAACGTCCTGACTTTC.

This chain uses TRBV3-1 with TRBJ1-5; D gene uncertain. Germline V gene lookup returns CDR1 LGHDT and CDR2 YNNKEL (reference sequence). V gave up 1 base and J gave up 3 bases, with 13 bases separating them. This CDR3 comprises 16 residues. CDR3 sequence: CASSQGGGQNNQPQHF. The CDR3 nucleotides are TGTGCCAGCAGCCAAGGTGGAGGGCAGAACAATCAGCCCCAGCATTTT.

The chain has TRBV29-1 and TRBJ1-2; 9 bases match TRBD1. The junction had 12 bases not matched to a gene; V was cut back by 7 bases and J by 6 bases. Germline loops: CDR1 SQVTM, CDR2 ANQGSEA. The CDR3 runs 14 residues. The CDR3 nucleotides read TGCAGCGGATCCCCGGGACAGGGATACGATGGCTACACCTTC. This codes for CSGSPGQGYDGYTF.

The V call is TRBV12-3 or TRBV12-4, the J call TRBJ2-5, with 8 bases matching TRBD1. Germline trimming cut 3 bases from V and 1 base from J; bases unmatched to any gene: 4. The CDR3 totals 15 residues. The CDR3 spells CASSFRTGGQETQYF. As DNA, the CDR3 is TGTGCCAGCAGTTTTCGAACAGGGGGCCAAGAGACCCAGTACTTC.

The V and J genes are TRBV27 and TRBJ2-5; maybe TRBD2 (5 bases). The CDR3 spans 15 residues. Germline V CDR1 and CDR2: MNHEY, SMNVEV (reference sequence). V was trimmed by 6 bases and J by 5 bases, leaving 19 bases between them. Written as DNA, the CDR3 is TGTGCCAGCAGCTCCGTTCGGGGAGTTGGGGAGACCCAGTACTTC. Translating gives CASSSVRGVGETQYF.

The chain joins TRBV30 to TRBJ1-4; D perhaps matches TRBD1 (6 bases). Germline V gives CDR1 GTSNPN, CDR2 SVGIG (reference sequence). The CDR3 has 12 amino acids. The V end lost 8 bases, the J end lost 6 bases, and 13 bases lay between the germline ends. The CDR3: CASHHRDEKLFF. In nucleotides, the CDR3 is TGTGCCAGCCACCACAGGGATGAAAAACTGTTTTTT.

This clonotype showed up just once. In DNA form, the CDR3 reads TGTGCCAGCAGCTTATCGACTAGCACAGAGACCCAGTACTTC. Encoded protein: CASSLSTSTETQYF. This chain links TRBV7-9 with TRBJ2-5; 7 bases agree with TRBD2. V was pared by 2 bases and J by 4 bases, with 4 bases of the junction left unmatched. The CDR3 spans 14 residues. The germline CDR1 and CDR2 sequences are SEHNR and FQNEAQ (reference sequence).

J is TRBJ2-3 and V is TRBV10-2; 12 bases are shared with TRBD2. The CDR3 is 15 amino acids. With V trimmed by 7 bases and J by 4 bases, 6 bases remained unmatched. Germline assignment: CDR1 WSHSY and CDR2 SAAADI. The CDR3 DNA sequence: TGCGCCAGCACGTTTTCTAGCGGGGGGGCAGATACGCAGTATTTT. Protein: CASTFSSGGADTQYF.

The chain is built from TRBV30 and TRBJ1-5; TRBD1 aligns across 7 bases. Germline CDR1 and CDR2: GTSNPN and SVGIG (reference sequence). The CDR3 extends over 14 amino acids. After removal of 0 bases from V and 4 bases from J, the junction contained 3 bases not matched to a gene. The CDR3 is CAWSVWDSNQPQHF. In DNA form, the CDR3 reads TGTGCCTGGAGTGTTTGGGACAGTAATCAGCCCCAGCATTTT.

This clonotype appeared a single time. This rearrangement joins TRBV20-1 to TRBJ2-1; 9 bases match TRBD2. V lost 3 bases to trimming and J lost 5 bases; unmatched junction nucleotides: 11. The CDR3 is 16 amino acids. Germline V lookup: CDR1 DFQATT, CDR2 SNEGSKA (reference sequence). CDR3 region: CSASAHSGGLNNEQFF. The CDR3 DNA reads TGCAGTGCTAGTGCCCATAGCGGGGGCCTTAACAATGAGCAGTTCTTC.

V is TRBV29-1 and J is TRBJ1-5; D gene uncertain. Trimming cost V 5 bases and J 3 bases, with 11 bases left between them. The CDR3 covers 13 residues. Germline V gene sequence: CDR1 SQVTM, CDR2 ANQGSEA. The CDR3 DNA is TGCAGCGTTTCGATAGGACCCAATCAGCCCCAGCATTTT. Translation gives CSVSIGPNQPQHF.

This chain joins TRBV7-8 and TRBJ2-1, with 8 bases aligning to TRBD1. Trimming cost V 6 bases and J 5 bases; bases outside gene matches: 6. Germline V gene data show CDR1 as SGHVS and CDR2 as FQNEAQ. This CDR3 has 14 amino acids. CDR3 region: CASRTGQGHNEQFF. Written as DNA, the CDR3 is TGTGCCAGCAGGACAGGACAGGGCCACAATGAGCAGTTCTTC.

The gene calls are TRBV14 and TRBJ2-1; D might be TRBD2 (5 bases). V lost 5 bases, J lost 2 bases, and 16 bases lay in between. Germline-derived CDR1 and CDR2 are SGHDN and FVKESK. The CDR3 runs 16 residues. Here the CDR3 DNA reads TGTGCCAGCAGCGACCGGGGTGGGAGTCCCTACAATGAGCAGTTCTTC. This encodes CASSDRGGSPYNEQFF.

The V and J genes are TRBV2 and TRBJ2-3; D is uncertain. V lost 3 bases to trimming and J lost 4 bases, with 5 bases between them. Germline CDR1 reads SNHLY; CDR2 reads FYNNEI. The CDR3 loop spans 12 amino acids. The CDR3 sequence: CASSDYPDTQYF. The CDR3 nucleotides are TGTGCCAGCAGTGACTATCCAGATACGCAGTATTTT.

This rearrangement joins TRBV28 to TRBJ2-7; D remains ambiguous. The CDR3 contains 13 residues. Germline-derived CDR1 and CDR2 are MDHEN and SYDVKM. The germline V and J ends were trimmed by 5 bases and 0 bases, with 8 bases remaining between them. DNA of the CDR3: TGTGCCAGCAGTCCTACCGCCTCCTACGAGCAGTACGTC. Encoded protein: CASSPTASYEQYV.

V and J are TRBV23-1 and TRBJ1-5; D unclear. TRBV23-1 counts as an open reading frame of uncertain function. There are 14 residues in the CDR3. The V end was cut by 5 bases, the J end by 7 bases, with 15 bases between. This CDR3 is CASSVTRAGQPQHF. CDR3 in DNA: TGCGCCAGCAGTGTCACACGAGCAGGACAGCCCCAGCATTTT.

J is TRBJ2-3 and V is TRBV27; possibly TRBD1 or TRBD2 for D (5 bases each). Germline V CDR1 and CDR2: MNHEY, SMNVEV (reference sequence). This CDR3 is built from 14 residues. Between the trimmed V and J ends, which lost 5 bases and 4 bases, there was a span of 13 bases. The CDR3 loop reads CASSQRDEADTQYF. The CDR3 DNA is TGTGCCAGCAGTCAACGGGACGAGGCAGATACGCAGTATTTT.

This clonotype appeared once. J is TRBJ2-7 and V is TRBV29-1; TRBD2 aligns across 12 bases. CDR3 length: 16 residues. Germline V lookup: CDR1 SQVTM, CDR2 ANQGSEA. The ends lost 3 bases at V and 1 base at J; junction bases unmatched: 7. CDR3 amino acids: CSVDKTSGGVSYEQYF. For the CDR3, the DNA is TGCAGCGTTGACAAGACTAGCGGGGGCGTATCCTACGAGCAGTACTTC.

This chain joins TRBV19 and TRBJ2-2, with 9 bases matching TRBD2. Germline V gene data show CDR1 as LNHDA and CDR2 as SQIVND (reference sequence). The J segment lost 2 bases and the V segment lost 10 bases, leaving 5 bases of the junction unmatched. This CDR3 is 14 amino acids long. The CDR3 region has the DNA TGTGCCACTTTGACTAGCGGAAACACCGGGGAGCTGTTTTTT. This codes for CATLTSGNTGELFF.

The chain carries TRBV12-3 or TRBV12-4 and TRBJ2-3, with a tentative D call TRBD2 (7 bases). There are 15 residues in the CDR3. Trimming removed 7 bases from V and 4 bases from J, with 18 bases in between. This chain's CDR3 is CASTRGGPISDTQYF. The DNA of the CDR3 is TGTGCCAGCACTAGGGGGGGGCCTATCTCAGATACGCAGTATTTT.

Only one count was recorded for this clonotype. This chain joins TRBV7-3 and TRBJ2-3; D gene uncertain. The V and J ends lost 2 bases and 2 bases respectively, with 14 bases between them. The CDR3 covers 16 residues. Germline V gives CDR1 SGHTA, CDR2 FQGTGA. The CDR3 protein is CASSLAGVGDTDTQYF. DNA for the CDR3: TGTGCCAGCAGCTTAGCTGGTGTTGGGGACACAGATACGCAGTATTTT.

CDR3 bases: TGTGCCAGCAGCCTTCGGGGGACGATACTCTCACCCCTCCACTTT. Its translation: CASSLRGTILSPLHF. The chain carries TRBV27 and TRBJ1-6; weak D call: TRBD1 (5 bases). CDR1 and CDR2 from the germline V gene are MNHEY and SMNVEV (reference sequence). V gave up 6 bases and J gave up 10 bases, with 19 bases separating them. This CDR3 has 15 residues.

This chain uses TRBV3-1 with TRBJ1-1; D ambiguous. Trimming shortened V by 3 bases and J by 5 bases, and 7 bases separated the two germline ends. The CDR3 has 12 residues. Germline CDR1 and CDR2: LGHDT and YNNKEL (reference sequence). This chain's CDR3 is CASSHPRTEAFF. The CDR3 nucleotides are TGTGCCAGCAGCCACCCCAGAACTGAAGCTTTCTTT.

V and J are TRBV20-1 and TRBJ2-1; no clear D gene. The germline V gene encodes CDR1 DFQATT and CDR2 SNEGSKA (reference sequence). V was shortened by 6 bases and J by 7 bases, with 10 bases between the two germline ends. The CDR3 length is 11 residues. Here the CDR3 reads CSAQEVNEQFF. In DNA, the CDR3 is TGCAGTGCCCAAGAGGTTAATGAGCAGTTCTTC.

This sequence joins TRBV15 and TRBJ1-5; 7 bases are shared with TRBD1. CDR3 size: 17 residues. V was clipped by 1 base and J by 2 bases; unmatched bases: 8. Germline values: CDR1 LNHNV, CDR2 YYDKDF (reference sequence). CDR3 nucleotide sequence: TGTGCCACCAGCAGAGGGGACAGTAGGATCGGCAATCAGCCCCAGCATTTT. It specifies CATSRGDSRIGNQPQHF. Looking up the rest from reference TRBV15 and TRBJ1-5 gives the full variable domain: DAMVIQNPRYQVTQFGKPVTLSCSQTLNHNVMYWYQQKSSQAPKLLFHYYDKDFNNEADTPDNFQSRRPNTSFCFLDIRSPGLGDTAMYLCATSRGDSRIGNQPQHFGDGTRLSIL.

This chain uses TRBV9 with TRBJ2-3, with TRBD1 matching over 7 bases. The CDR3 is made up of 15 amino acids. With V trimmed by 0 bases and J by 4 bases, 5 bases remained unmatched. The germline V gene has CDR1 SGDLS and CDR2 YYNGEE. The CDR3 nucleotides read TGTGCCAGCAGCGTAGAAAGGGGGCTCCCAGATACGCAGTATTTT. This codes for CASSVERGLPDTQYF.

The chain links TRBV6-1 to TRBJ2-3; 7 bases fit TRBD1. Germline V CDR1 and CDR2: MNHNS, SASEGT. V lost 6 bases and J lost 1; bases outside the gene matches: 10. This CDR3 is built from 16 residues. The CDR3 nucleotides read TGTGCCAGCAGGAGACAGGGTCCCTCGGGCACAGATACGCAGTATTTT. Its translation is CASRRQGPSGTDTQYF.

The CDR3 here is CASSDRPYYGYTF. CDR3 sequence (DNA): TGTGCCAGCAGTGATAGGCCGTACTATGGCTACACCTTC. This chain uses TRBV6-1 with TRBJ1-2; D not resolved. Germline-derived CDR1 and CDR2 are MNHNS and SASEGT. Between the trimmed V and J ends, which lost 3 bases and 3 bases, there was a span of 8 bases. There are 13 residues in the CDR3.

The rearrangement joins TRBV29-1 to TRBJ1-1; 7 bases are a match to TRBD1. The V gene end was trimmed by 3 bases and the J gene end by 9 bases; junction bases not matched to a gene: 10. The germline CDR1 and CDR2 sequences are SQVTM and ANQGSEA. The CDR3 has 13 residues. The CDR3 reads CSVDLQQGQKAFF. The CDR3 DNA sequence: TGCAGCGTTGATTTGCAGCAGGGACAGAAAGCTTTCTTT.